This T cell receptor beta chain came from a study of cytomegalovirus exposure and HLA in healthy donors (dated by TCRdb to the late 2010s). Some background on the complete study: In an earlier analysis of approximately 500 of the donors, approximately 260 Gb of sequence data and about 110 million unique TCR beta sequences from about 180 million T cells were reported. An early release covering roughly 640 HLA-typed donors comprised approximately 290 gigabases of sequencing data and around 86 million unique TCR sequences. Among the roughly 400 genotyped donors, approximately 77% belonged to the genetic ancestry cluster associated with self-reported Caucasian donors. The aim of the study was to test whether cataloging public T cell receptors could identify signatures of past pathogen exposure. The study used immunosequencing to profile the T cell repertoires of approximately 630 subjects and linked those repertoires to cytomegalovirus serostatus. In addition to the first cohort of approximately 650 subjects, a separate validation cohort of 120 different subjects was used. High-throughput TCR immunosequencing, statistical association of individual TCRs with disease status, and machine learning were combined to predict cytomegalovirus infection status. To study patterns of TCR occurrence, a later analysis re-analyzed previously published TCR beta repertoires from hundreds of donors and added high-resolution HLA genotyping. Rather than drawing on any new phenotypic data, the later analysis identified candidate immune exposures from TCR beta sequences and the way those sequences occurred across donors. In an earlier analysis of 500 to 650 of the donors, high-throughput TCR beta sequencing was used to judge whether each TCR beta V gene segment behaved as functional or pseudogenic. Donor age, sex, ethnicity and CMV serostatus were compiled alongside the repertoire data. A later genetic analysis took genome-wide SNP genotypes for 398 of the 666 donors and used that subset as a discovery cohort. All discovery cohort repertoires had been generated on a single sequencing platform. HLA typing included class I and class II loci at four-digit resolution. Typing coverage varied by locus: roughly 620-640 donors for A, B, C, DRB1 and DQB1; more than 500 for DQA1; about 570 for DPA1; 450 to 480 for DPB1. Roughly 5 DR-DQ haplotypes were handled as single units for association and clustering because linkage in the cohort was strong. Among roughly 400 genotyped donors of the cohort, an average of around 220,000 unique TCR beta nucleotide sequences was sequenced per donor, of which about 18% were non-productive.

Comments on this clone: The antigen this receptor binds is unknown. Base qualities are not provided; no much larger clone lies one nucleotide away.

Overall study results and their limits: A total of fewer than 200 TCR beta chains were listed by the study as associated with cytomegalovirus. The classifier was reported to diagnose cytomegalovirus status with high specificity and sensitivity in both the original and validation cohorts. Only TCR beta chains were sequenced in this cohort, and the absence of alpha or paired-chain data limited detectable features. The only immune exposure information available for the cohort was CMV serostatus. Most TCR sequences were seen in very few donors, while some public TCRs were found in many individuals. In a later analysis, HLA-associated TCR beta chains were found to be more clonally expanded and to have lower generation probabilities than equally common non-associated chains. Roughly uniform sequencing depth across donors was assumed in presence/absence analyses, although this assumption may not hold. A further reported finding was that TCR beta sequences accurately predicted the HLA-A and HLA-B alleles for most subjects in the first cohort. An earlier analysis of 450 to 750 of the donors showed that most TCR beta V segments appeared in productive rearrangements either about 87% or about 30% of the time, which broadly matched IMGT annotations. According to the authors, the approach could potentially be generalized to other disease states and immunological phenotypes. V-gene and J-gene trimming of TCR beta chains was associated with a missense DCLRE1C variant in a later genetic analysis, and the association was replicated in an independent cohort. Compared with the roughly 670-donor mean, donors in an Asian-associated ancestry cluster had fewer N-insertions in productive TCRs, according to a later genetic analysis. Linkage disequilibrium might explain the correlated functional status among segregating V segments, but an unknown experimental factor could not be ruled out. A later analysis found that most CMV-associated TCR beta chains appeared HLA-restricted, with HLA associations seemingly driven largely by CMV exposure. At a false discovery rate of 0.05, a later analysis linked about 17,000 TCR beta sequences to specific HLA alleles. A cluster of highly shared sequence variants was judged likely to represent a technical artifact of the sequencing pipeline. Because HLA typing was missing for some donors at each locus, association tests included only the typed subset. The earlier analysis of 587 of the donors excluded approximately 17 rarely observed V segments, including chromosome 9 orphons, because counts were too low. According to a later analysis, parvovirus B19, influenza, CMV and Epstein-Barr virus appeared linked to several top co-occurrence clusters. According to a later analysis, TCR association rates differed among HLA loci, with DRB1 alleles showing the most associated TCRs and HLA-C alleles showing the fewest. In vitro tests confirmed that a few of the cytomegalovirus-associated TCR beta chains recognize cytomegalovirus antigens. Strong co-occurrence of HLA alleles, especially DR and DQ, made assigning TCR associations to individual alleles difficult.

Libraries were constructed by the immunoSEQ multiplex PCR assay. The multiplex PCR relied on a mix of 60 forward primers for TCR Vbeta segments and 13 reverse primers for TCR Jbeta segments. The CDR3 region of rearranged TCR beta genes was amplified from genomic DNA by a multiplex PCR assay. Amplified TCR beta libraries were sequenced as 87-base-pair reads on the Illumina HiSeq System. In the source study's methods: A later analysis counted 65 million to 90 million unique TCR beta chains across the 700 or so repertoires, and roughly 9.9 million of these chains were shared by at least two donors. To remove PCR and sequencing errors, raw reads were error-corrected and collapsed into unique sequences using a nearest-neighbor algorithm that merged closely related sequences. V, D and J gene segments were assigned by aligning CDR3 sequences to IMGT reference sequences. For a sequence to be retained, at least a six-nucleotide match to both a V gene segment and a J gene segment was required. A rearrangement was called productive if the CDR3 had no stop codons and remained in frame with V and J, and every other rearrangement was called non-productive. CDR3 was defined by IMGT convention, running from the second conserved V-encoded cysteine to the conserved J-encoded phenylalanine. The earlier analysis of 587 of the donors excluded sequences that lacked an unambiguous match to a single V gene segment. In an earlier analysis of roughly 500 of the donors, V segments were called functional above 56.7% productive rearrangements and were called segregating when the between-donor standard deviation exceeded 5%. To diagnose cytomegalovirus status from the catalog of TCR beta chain sequences, a statistical classification framework was built. A later analysis assigned V and J genes by comparing TCR nucleotide sequences with IMGT/GENE-DB human TR gene sequences. A later analysis assigned CDR3 sequences and most-parsimonious VDJ recombination scenarios with the TCRdist pipeline. A later analysis defined each TCR beta chain by its CDR3 amino acid sequence plus V-gene family, and excluded reads lacking a unique V-gene family. As a way to deal with suspected cross-contamination and a sequencing artifact, a later analysis dropped roughly 620 nucleotide sequences that were highly shared and had low generation probability. For each public chain, a later analysis derived a clonal expansion index from normalized ranks of inferred template counts within each repertoire. Generation probabilities in a later analysis came from a VDJ recombination model fitted to out-of-frame rearrangements, and those results were checked against IGoR. A later analysis scored TCR-TCR, TCR-HLA and TCR-CMV co-occurrence with hypergeometric tests, applying a repertoire-size bias correction to TCR pairs. A later analysis estimated false discovery rates by permuting HLA or CMV assignments 20 times. In a later analysis, co-occurring TCRs were grouped using DBSCAN, and TCRdist sequence similarity was added for clustering within HLA-allele-positive subsets. For co-occurrence clustering, repertoires with fewer than 30,000 or more than 120,000 public chains were excluded, along with four to six repertoires with anomalous nucleotide sharing. Held by TCRdb, this immuneACCESS table contains in-frame sequences only and omits some clones. Under half of the omission traces to an unresolved V gene where checked; the cause of the rest is unknown. From that table come the V and J calls and clone size; the DNA was used to work out D and trimming. In this sample the table shows approximately 140,000 clones, 70% to 75% of which occur a single time. The ten largest account for around 1.2% of the sample.

The cohort consisted of hundreds of healthy bone marrow donors. At the time of sampling, all cohort members were nominally healthy, though unrecorded immune exposures were likely present. The donor tested CMV seronegative, placing the donor among the roughly 350 seronegative members of the cohort. A peripheral blood sample was provided by each donor, and peripheral blood mononuclear cells were used for TCR beta sequencing. Genomic DNA extraction from the blood cell samples was performed with the Qiagen DNeasy Blood Extraction Kit. The TCR was taken from a woman in her 40s in good health and CMV-seronegative. Input material: PBMCs.

In nucleotides, the sequence is TGTGCCAGCAGCGTAGGGACAAAATACAATGAGCAGTTCTTC. It codes for CASSVGTKYNEQFF. This chain joins TRBV9 to TRBJ2-1; TRBD1 could be the D gene, as 5 bases match. V sheds 0 bases and J sheds 4 bases, leaving 8 bases between their ends. From a lookup of the germline V gene, CDR1 and CDR2 are SGDLS and YYNGEE. Inclusive of the bounding cysteine and phenylalanine, the CDR3 is 14 residues long. The read is trimmed to its CDR3 DNA, 42 bases read in frame from base 1.